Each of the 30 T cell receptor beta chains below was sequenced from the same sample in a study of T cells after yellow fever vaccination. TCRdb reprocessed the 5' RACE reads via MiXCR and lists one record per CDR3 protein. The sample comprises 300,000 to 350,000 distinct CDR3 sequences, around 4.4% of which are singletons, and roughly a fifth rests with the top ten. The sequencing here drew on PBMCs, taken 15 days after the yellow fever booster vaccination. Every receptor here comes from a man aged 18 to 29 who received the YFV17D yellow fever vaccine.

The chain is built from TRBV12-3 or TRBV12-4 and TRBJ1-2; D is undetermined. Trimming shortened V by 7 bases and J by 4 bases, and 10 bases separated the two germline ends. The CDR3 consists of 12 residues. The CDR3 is CASTGGLYGYTF. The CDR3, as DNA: TGTGCCAGCACCGGCGGACTCTATGGCTACACCTTC.

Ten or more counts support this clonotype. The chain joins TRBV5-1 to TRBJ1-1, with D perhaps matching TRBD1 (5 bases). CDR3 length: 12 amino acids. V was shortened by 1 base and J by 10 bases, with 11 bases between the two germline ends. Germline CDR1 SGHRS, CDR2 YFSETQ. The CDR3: CASSLLGGRAFF. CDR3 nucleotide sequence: TGCGCCAGCAGCTTGCTGGGGGGTCGAGCTTTCTTT. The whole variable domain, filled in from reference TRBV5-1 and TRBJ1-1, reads KAGVTQTPRYLIKTRGQQVTLSCSPISGHRSVSWYQQTPGQGLQFLFEYFSETQRNKGNFPGRFSGRQFSNSRSEMNVSTLELGDSALYLCASSLLGGRAFFGQGTRLTVV.

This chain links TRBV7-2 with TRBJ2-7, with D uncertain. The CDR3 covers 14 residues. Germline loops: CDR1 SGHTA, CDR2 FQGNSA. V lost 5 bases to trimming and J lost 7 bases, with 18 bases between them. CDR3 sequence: CASSGRGGGVEQYF. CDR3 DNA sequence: TGTGCCAGCAGCGGACGAGGCGGTGGTGTAGAGCAGTACTTC.

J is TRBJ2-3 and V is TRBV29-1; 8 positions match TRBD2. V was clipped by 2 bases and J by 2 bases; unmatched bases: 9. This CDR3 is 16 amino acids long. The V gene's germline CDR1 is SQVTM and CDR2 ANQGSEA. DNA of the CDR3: TGCAGCGTTGAAACCGCGGCGCGGGGGGACACAGATACGCAGTATTTT. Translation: CSVETAARGDTDTQYF.

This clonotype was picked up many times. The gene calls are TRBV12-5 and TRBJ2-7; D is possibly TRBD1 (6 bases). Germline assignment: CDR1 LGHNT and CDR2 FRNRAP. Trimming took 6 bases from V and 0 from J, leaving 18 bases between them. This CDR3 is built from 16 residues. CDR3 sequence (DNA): TGTGCTAGTGGCCTGGCCTTTGGACAGACCTCCTACGAGCAGTACTTC. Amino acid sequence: CASGLAFGQTSYEQYF.

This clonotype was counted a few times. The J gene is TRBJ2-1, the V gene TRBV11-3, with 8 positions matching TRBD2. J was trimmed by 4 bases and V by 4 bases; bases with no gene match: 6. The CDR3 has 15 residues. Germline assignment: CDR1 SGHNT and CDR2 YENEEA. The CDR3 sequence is CASSSGGARYNEQFF. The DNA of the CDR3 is TGTGCCAGCAGCTCCGGGGGGGCGCGGTACAATGAGCAGTTCTTC. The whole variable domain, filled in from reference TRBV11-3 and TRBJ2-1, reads EAGVVQSPRYKIIEKKQPVAFWCNPISGHNTLYWYLQNLGQGPELLIRYENEEAVDDSQLPKDRFSAERLKGVDSTLKIQPAELGDSAVYLCASSSGGARYNEQFFGPGTRLTVL.

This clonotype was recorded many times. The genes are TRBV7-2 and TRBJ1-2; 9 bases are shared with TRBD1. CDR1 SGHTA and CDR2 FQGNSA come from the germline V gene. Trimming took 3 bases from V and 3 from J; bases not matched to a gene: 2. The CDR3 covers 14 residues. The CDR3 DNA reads TGTGCCAGCAGCTTGGACAGGGGCGACTATGGCTACACCTTC. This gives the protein CASSLDRGDYGYTF.

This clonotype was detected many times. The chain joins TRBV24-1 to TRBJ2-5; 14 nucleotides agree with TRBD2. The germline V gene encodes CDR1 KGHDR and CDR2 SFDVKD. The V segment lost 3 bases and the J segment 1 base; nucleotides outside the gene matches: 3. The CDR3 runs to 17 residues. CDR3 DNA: TGTGCCACCAGTGATCCGGGACTAGCGGGGGCCCAAGAGACCCAGTACTTC. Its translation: CATSDPGLAGAQETQYF.

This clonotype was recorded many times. CDR3 residues: CASSLAGTYEQYF. The CDR3, as DNA: TGTGCCAGCAGTTTGGCAGGCACCTACGAGCAGTACTTC. J is TRBJ2-7 and V is TRBV27; no firm D call. The CDR3 loop spans 13 amino acids. Germline V CDR1 and CDR2: MNHEY, SMNVEV (reference sequence). With 3 bases removed from V and 2 bases from J, the gap between germline ends came to 8 bases.

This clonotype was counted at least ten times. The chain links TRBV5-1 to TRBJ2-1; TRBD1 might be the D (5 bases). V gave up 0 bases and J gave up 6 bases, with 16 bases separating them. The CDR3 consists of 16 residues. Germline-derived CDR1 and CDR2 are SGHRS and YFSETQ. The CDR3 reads CASSLGWVGQGNEQFF. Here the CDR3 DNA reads TGCGCCAGCAGCTTGGGCTGGGTCGGGCAGGGCAATGAGCAGTTCTTC.

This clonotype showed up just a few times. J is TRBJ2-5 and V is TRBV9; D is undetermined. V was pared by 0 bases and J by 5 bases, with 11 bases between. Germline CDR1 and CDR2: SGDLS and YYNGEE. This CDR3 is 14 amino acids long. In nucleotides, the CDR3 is TGTGCCAGCAGCGTAGGTAGGGCTTGGGAGACCCAGTACTTC. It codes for CASSVGRAWETQYF.

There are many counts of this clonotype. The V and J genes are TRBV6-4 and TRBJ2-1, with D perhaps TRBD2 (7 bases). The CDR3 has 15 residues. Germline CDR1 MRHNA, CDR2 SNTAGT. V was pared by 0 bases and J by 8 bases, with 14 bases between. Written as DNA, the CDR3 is TGTGCCAGCAGTGACTCGGGGGGGGGCAGTTATGAGCAGTTCTTC. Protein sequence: CASSDSGGGSYEQFF.

CDR3 nucleotides: TGTGCCAGTCAGACCTACAATGAGCAGTTCTTC. This sequence encodes CASQTYNEQFF. The chain carries TRBV7-8 and TRBJ2-1; D gene uncertain. Between the trimmed V and J ends, which lost 9 bases and 2 bases, there was a span of 5 bases. CDR3 length: 11 amino acids. Looked up from germline, CDR1 is SGHVS and CDR2 is FQNEAQ.

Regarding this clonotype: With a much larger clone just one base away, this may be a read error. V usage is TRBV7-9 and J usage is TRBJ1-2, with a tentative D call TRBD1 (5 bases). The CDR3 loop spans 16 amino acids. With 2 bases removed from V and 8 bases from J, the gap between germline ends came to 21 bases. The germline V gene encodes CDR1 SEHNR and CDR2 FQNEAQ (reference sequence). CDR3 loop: CASSLNRDRRRMGYTF. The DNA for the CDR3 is TGTGCCAGCAGCTTAAACCGGGACCGCCGACGCATGGGCTACACCTTC.

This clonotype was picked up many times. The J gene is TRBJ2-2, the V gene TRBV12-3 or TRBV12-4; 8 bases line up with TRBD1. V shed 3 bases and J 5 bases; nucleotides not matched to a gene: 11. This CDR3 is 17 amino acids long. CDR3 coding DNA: TGTGCCAGCAGTTTGCACCTTACAGGGGGGTCGACCGGGGAGCTGTTTTTT. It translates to CASSLHLTGGSTGELFF.

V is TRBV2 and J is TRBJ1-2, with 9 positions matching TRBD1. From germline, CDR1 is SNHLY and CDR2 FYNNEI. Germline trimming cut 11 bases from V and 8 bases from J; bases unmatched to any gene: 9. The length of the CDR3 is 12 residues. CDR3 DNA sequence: TGTGCCGGCGGGACAGGGAATCACGGCTACACCTTC. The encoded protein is CAGGTGNHGYTF.

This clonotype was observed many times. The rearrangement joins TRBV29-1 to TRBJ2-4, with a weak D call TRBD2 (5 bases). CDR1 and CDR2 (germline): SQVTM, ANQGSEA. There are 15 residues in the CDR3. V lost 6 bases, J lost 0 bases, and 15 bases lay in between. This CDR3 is CSVRLAPLAKNIQYF. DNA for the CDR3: TGCAGCGTCAGGTTAGCGCCCTTAGCCAAAAACATTCAGTACTTC. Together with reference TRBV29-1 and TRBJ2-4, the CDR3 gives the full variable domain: SAVISQKPSRDICQRGTSLTIQCQVDSQVTMMFWYRQQPGQSLTLIATANQGSEATYESGFVIDKFPISRPNLTFSTLTVSNMSPEDSSIYLCSVRLAPLAKNIQYFGAGTRLSVL.

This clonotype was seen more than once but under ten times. The CDR3 protein is CASSHPTRGLDEQFF. The CDR3, as DNA: TGCGCCAGCAGCCACCCGACGCGGGGGCTCGATGAGCAGTTCTTC. This rearrangement joins TRBV4-1 to TRBJ2-1, with D possibly being TRBD2 (7 bases). The CDR3 is 15 residues long. Per germline, CDR1 MGHRA and CDR2 YSYEKL. Trimming pared 3 bases from V and 8 bases from J, leaving 17 bases between.

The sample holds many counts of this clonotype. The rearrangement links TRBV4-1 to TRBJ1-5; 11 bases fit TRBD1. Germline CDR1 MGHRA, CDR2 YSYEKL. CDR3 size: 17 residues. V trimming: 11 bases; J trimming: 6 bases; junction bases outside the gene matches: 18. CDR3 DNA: TGCGCCCGCCTAGGGGGCCCGGGACAGGGGGTATTTCAGCCCCAGCATTTT. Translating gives CARLGGPGQGVFQPQHF.

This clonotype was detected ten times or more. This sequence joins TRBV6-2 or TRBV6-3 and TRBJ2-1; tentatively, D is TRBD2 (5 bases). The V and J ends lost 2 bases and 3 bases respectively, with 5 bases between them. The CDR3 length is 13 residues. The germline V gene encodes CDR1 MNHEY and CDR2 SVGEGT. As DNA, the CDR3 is TGTGCCAGCAGTTACGGACTCTACAATGAGCAGTTCTTC. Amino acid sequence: CASSYGLYNEQFF.

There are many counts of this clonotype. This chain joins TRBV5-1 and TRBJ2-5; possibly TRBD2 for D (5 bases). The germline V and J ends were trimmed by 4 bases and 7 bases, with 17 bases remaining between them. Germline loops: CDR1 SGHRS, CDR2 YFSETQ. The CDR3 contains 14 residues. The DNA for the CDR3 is TGCGCCAGCAGCATACCGGGTTCCGAGGGGACCCAGTACTTC. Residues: CASSIPGSEGTQYF.

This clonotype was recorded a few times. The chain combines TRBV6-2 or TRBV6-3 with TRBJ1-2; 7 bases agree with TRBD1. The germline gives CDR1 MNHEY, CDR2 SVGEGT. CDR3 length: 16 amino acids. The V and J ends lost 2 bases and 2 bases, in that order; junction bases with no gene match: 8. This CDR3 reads CASSYRLDRENYGYTF. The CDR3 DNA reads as TGTGCCAGCAGTTACCGCCTAGACAGGGAGAACTATGGCTACACCTTC.

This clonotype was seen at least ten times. The CDR3: CASTRGGAHSPLHF. The CDR3 DNA sequence: TGCGCCAGCACTCGGGGGGGGGCGCACTCACCCCTCCACTTT. The rearrangement uses TRBV5-1 and TRBJ1-6; maybe TRBD1 (6 bases). The V gene lost 6 bases and the J gene lost 10 bases, with 17 bases spanning the gap. This CDR3 is 14 amino acids long. In germline, CDR1 is SGHRS, CDR2 YFSETQ.

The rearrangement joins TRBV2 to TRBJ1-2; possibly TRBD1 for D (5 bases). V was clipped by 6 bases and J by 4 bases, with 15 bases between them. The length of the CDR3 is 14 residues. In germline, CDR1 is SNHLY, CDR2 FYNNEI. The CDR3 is CASRRGVEGYGYTF. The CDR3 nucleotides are TGTGCCAGCAGGCGGGGCGTAGAGGGCTATGGCTACACCTTC.

CDR3: CSARIGRSGETQYF. For the CDR3, the DNA is TGCAGTGCTAGAATAGGGAGGAGCGGGGAGACCCAGTACTTC. V and J are TRBV20-1 and TRBJ2-5; possibly TRBD2 for D (6 bases). Between the trimmed V and J ends, which lost 2 bases and 5 bases, there was a span of 15 bases. The germline V gene encodes CDR1 DFQATT and CDR2 SNEGSKA (reference sequence). The CDR3 length is 14 residues.

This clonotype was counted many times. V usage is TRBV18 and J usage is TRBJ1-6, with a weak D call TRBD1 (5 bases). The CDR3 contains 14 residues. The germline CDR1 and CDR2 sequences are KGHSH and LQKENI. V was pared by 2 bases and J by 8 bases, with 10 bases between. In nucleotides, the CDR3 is TGTGCCAGCTCACCAGGGGGAGGAGATTCACCCCTCCACTTT. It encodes CASSPGGGDSPLHF.

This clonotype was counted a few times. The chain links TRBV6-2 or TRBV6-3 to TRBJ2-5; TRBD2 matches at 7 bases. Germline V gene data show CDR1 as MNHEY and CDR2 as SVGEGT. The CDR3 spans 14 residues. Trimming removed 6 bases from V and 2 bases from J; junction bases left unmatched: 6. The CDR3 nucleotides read TGTGCCAGCAGCCCGTCTAGCGGACAAGAGACCCAGTACTTC. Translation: CASSPSSGQETQYF.

In DNA, the CDR3 is TGTGCCAGCAGTGAACTGGGGCAGGGGGACGCCTACAATGAGCAGTTCTTC. This sequence encodes CASSELGQGDAYNEQFF. This chain links TRBV2 with TRBJ2-1, with TRBD1 matching 7 bases. After removal of 2 bases from V and 2 bases from J, the junction contained 9 bases not matched to a gene. The CDR3 is made up of 17 amino acids. CDR1 is SNHLY, CDR2 FYNNEI, per germline.

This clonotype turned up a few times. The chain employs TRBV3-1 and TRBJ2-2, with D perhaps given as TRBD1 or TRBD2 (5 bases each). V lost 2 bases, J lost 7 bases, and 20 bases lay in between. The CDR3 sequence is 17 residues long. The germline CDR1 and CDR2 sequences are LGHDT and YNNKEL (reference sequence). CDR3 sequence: CASSQKRVFGAVGELFF. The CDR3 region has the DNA TGTGCCAGCAGCCAAAAGAGGGTATTCGGGGCGGTCGGGGAGCTGTTTTTT.

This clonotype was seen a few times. The CDR3 spells CASSLDPTPSYEQYF. The CDR3 DNA reads TGTGCCAGCAGCTTGGATCCCACGCCGTCCTACGAGCAGTACTTC. V is TRBV5-4 and J is TRBJ2-7; no reliable D call. This CDR3 spans 15 amino acids. Germline V CDR1 and CDR2: SGHNT, YYREEE (reference sequence). V gave up 0 bases and J gave up 1 base, with 11 bases separating them.